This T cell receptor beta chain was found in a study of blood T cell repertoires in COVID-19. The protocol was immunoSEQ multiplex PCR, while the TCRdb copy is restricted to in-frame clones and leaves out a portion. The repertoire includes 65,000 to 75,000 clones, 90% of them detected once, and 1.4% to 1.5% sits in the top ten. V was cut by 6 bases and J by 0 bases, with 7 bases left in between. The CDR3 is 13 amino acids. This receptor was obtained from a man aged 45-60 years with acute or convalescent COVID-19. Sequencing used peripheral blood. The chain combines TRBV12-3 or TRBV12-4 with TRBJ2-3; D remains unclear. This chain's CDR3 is CASSPVSTDTQYF. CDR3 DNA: TGTGCCAGCAGCCCGGTTAGCACAGATACGCAGTATTTT.